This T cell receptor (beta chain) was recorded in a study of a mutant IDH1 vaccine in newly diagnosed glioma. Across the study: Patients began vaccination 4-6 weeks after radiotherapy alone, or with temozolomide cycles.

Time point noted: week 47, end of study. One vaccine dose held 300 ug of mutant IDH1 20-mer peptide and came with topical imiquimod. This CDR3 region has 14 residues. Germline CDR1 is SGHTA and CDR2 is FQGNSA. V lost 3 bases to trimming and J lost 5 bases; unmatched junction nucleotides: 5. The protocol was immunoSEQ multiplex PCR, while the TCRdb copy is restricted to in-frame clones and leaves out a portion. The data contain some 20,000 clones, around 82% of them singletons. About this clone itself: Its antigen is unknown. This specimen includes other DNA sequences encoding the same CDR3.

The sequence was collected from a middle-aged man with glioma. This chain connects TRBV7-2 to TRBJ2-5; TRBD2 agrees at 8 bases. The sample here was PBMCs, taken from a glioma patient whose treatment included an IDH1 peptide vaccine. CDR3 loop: CASSFSSGGETQYF. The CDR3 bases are TGTGCCAGCAGCTTTTCTTCGGGAGGGGAGACCCAGTACTTC.